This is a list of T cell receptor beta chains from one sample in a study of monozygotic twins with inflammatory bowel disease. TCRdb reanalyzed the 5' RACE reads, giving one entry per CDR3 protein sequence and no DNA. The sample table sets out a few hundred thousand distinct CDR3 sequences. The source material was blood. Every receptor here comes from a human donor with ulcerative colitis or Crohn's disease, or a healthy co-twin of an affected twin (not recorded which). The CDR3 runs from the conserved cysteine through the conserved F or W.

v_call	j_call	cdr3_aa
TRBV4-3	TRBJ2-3	CASSQDRILTDTQYF
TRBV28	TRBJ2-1	CASRMGDSSYNEQFF
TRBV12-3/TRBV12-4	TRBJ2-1	CASTHRGRRSYNEQFF
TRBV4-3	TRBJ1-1	CASSQALAVNTEAFF
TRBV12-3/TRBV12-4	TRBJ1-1	CASSFPPGTGALWDTEAFF
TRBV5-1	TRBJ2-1	CASSLYLKGEQFF
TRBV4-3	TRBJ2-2	CASSRLTASTGELFF
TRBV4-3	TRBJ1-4	CASSQDVGTRNEKLFF
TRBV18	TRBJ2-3	CASSKRGGPDTQYF
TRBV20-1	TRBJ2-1	CSASAGTVYNEQFF
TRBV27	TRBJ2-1	CASSWTGQAEQFF
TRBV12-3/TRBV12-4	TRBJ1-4	CASSFLIRGSEKLFF
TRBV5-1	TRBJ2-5	CASSLGDSKTQYF
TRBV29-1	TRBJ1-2	CSVGGTGSHGYTF
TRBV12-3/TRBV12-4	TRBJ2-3	CASKKRLAVTDTQYF
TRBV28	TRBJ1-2	CASSFDLYGYTF
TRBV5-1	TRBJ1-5	CASSPEGDQPQHF
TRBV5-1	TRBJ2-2	CASSLDPLPGTGELFF
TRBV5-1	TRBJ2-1	CASSLGGGLLSEQFF
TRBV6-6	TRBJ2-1	CASGAYRGRNEQFF
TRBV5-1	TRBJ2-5	CASSLGQGPDQETQYF
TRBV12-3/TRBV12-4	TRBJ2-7	CASSYRDRGKYEQYF